The 29 T cell receptor beta chains below all came from one sample that was sequenced in a study of blood T cell repertoires in COVID-19. Only in-frame clones appear in the TCRdb table, and some are missing; sequencing was by immunoSEQ multiplex PCR. The sample contains 35,000 to 55,000 clones, more than 75% of which appear only once. The sequencing sample was made of peripheral blood. The receptors were sampled from a man aged 70-80 years with active COVID-19.

J is TRBJ2-1 and V is TRBV4-1; 13 bases are a match to TRBD2. CDR3 length: 17 amino acids. V was pared by 1 base and J by 9 bases, with 9 bases of the junction left unmatched. Germline lookup yields CDR1 MGHRA and CDR2 YSYEKL. The CDR3: CASSQGLLAGGPGEQFF. CDR3 bases: TGCGCCAGCAGCCAAGGTCTACTAGCGGGGGGGCCCGGTGAGCAGTTCTTC.

The gene calls are TRBV29-1 and TRBJ1-3; D not certain. This CDR3 spans 14 amino acids. With 3 bases removed from V and 2 bases from J, the gap between germline ends came to 11 bases. Germline assignment: CDR1 SQVTM and CDR2 ANQGSEA. The CDR3 DNA sequence: TGCAGCGTTGACTGGTCGGGGACTGGAAACACCATATATTTT. As protein: CSVDWSGTGNTIYF.

J is TRBJ2-1 and V is TRBV24-1, with 13 bases lining up with TRBD2. In germline, CDR1 is KGHDR, CDR2 SFDVKD. Losses at the gene ends were 10 bases for V and 6 bases for J; bases not matched to a gene: 11. This CDR3 is 16 amino acids long. Here the CDR3 DNA reads TGTGCCACACAGACTAGCGGGGGGCAGCCGGGCAATGAGCAGTTCTTC. It yields the protein CATQTSGGQPGNEQFF.

The chain recombines TRBV24-1 with TRBJ2-1; 13 bases are a match to TRBD2. Germline V gives CDR1 KGHDR, CDR2 SFDVKD. The CDR3 sequence is 13 residues long. Unmatched junction bases numbered 2, after V lost 9 bases and J lost 7 bases. The DNA for the CDR3 is TGTGCCACCTGGACTAGCGGGGGTAATGAGCAGTTCTTC. Translated: CATWTSGGNEQFF.

CDR3 sequence reads: CASSYHPRDRRTEAFF. In DNA form, the CDR3 reads TGTGCCAGCAGTTACCACCCTCGGGACAGGAGGACTGAAGCTTTCTTT. The chain is built from TRBV27 and TRBJ1-1; 8 bases align to TRBD1. The CDR3 loop spans 16 amino acids. V shed 4 bases, J shed 5 bases, and the junction held 12 bases outside the gene matches. Germline CDR1 is MNHEY and CDR2 is SMNVEV (reference sequence).

This chain links TRBV11-2 with TRBJ2-3, with D tentatively TRBD2 (5 bases). V lost 1 base and J lost 2, with 10 bases in between. Per germline, CDR1 SGHAT and CDR2 FQNNGV. The CDR3 covers 15 residues. CDR3 sequence: CASSLVRGFTDTQYF. The CDR3 DNA reads as TGTGCCAGCAGCTTAGTCCGAGGGTTCACAGATACGCAGTATTTT.

This clone was counted a single time. The V gene is TRBV30, the J gene TRBJ2-1; the match to TRBD1 covers 8 bases. Germline loops: CDR1 GTSNPN, CDR2 SVGIG (reference sequence). With 0 bases clipped from V and 6 bases from J, the junction kept 1 base outside the gene matches. The CDR3 extends over 13 amino acids. CDR3 sequence (DNA): TGTGCCTGGAGTGTAGGGACAGGCAATGAGCAGTTCTTC. Its protein is CAWSVGTGNEQFF.

The chain recombines TRBV6-5 with TRBJ1-5; D gene uncertain. The germline V gene encodes CDR1 MNHEY and CDR2 SVGAGI. V lost 2 bases, J lost 5 bases, and 7 bases lay in between. CDR3 length: 13 amino acids. Written as DNA, the CDR3 is TGTGCCAGCAGTTACACAAACGATCAGCCCCAGCATTTT. Encoded protein: CASSYTNDQPQHF.

V and J are TRBV7-9 and TRBJ2-1; 9 bases line up with TRBD2. From germline, CDR1 is SEHNR and CDR2 FQNEAQ (reference sequence). The V and J ends lost 2 bases and 4 bases, in that order; junction bases with no gene match: 6. This CDR3 contains 16 residues. The CDR3 reads CASSLRRSGRYNEQFF. Here the CDR3 DNA reads TGTGCCAGCAGCTTAAGGAGGAGCGGGAGGTACAATGAGCAGTTCTTC.

The chain has TRBV27 and TRBJ2-7; a possible D gene is TRBD1 (5 bases). The length of the CDR3 is 13 residues. V lost 2 bases to trimming and J lost 4 bases, with 9 bases between them. Germline loops: CDR1 MNHEY, CDR2 SMNVEV (reference sequence). In nucleotides, the CDR3 is TGTGCCAGCAGTTTACTTACAGGTTACGAGCAGTACTTC. Amino acid sequence: CASSLLTGYEQYF.

This rearrangement joins TRBV5-4 to TRBJ2-2; 11 nucleotides align to TRBD2. The CDR3 is 17 amino acids. V was clipped by 2 bases and J by 7 bases; unmatched bases: 10. CDR1 and CDR2 from the germline V gene are SGHNT and YYREEE (reference sequence). CDR3 bases: TGTGCCAGCAGCTTAGGACTAGCGGGTCCTCGGGGCGGGGAGCTGTTTTTT. Residues: CASSLGLAGPRGGELFF.

The rearrangement uses TRBV12-3 or TRBV12-4 and TRBJ2-7; D is perhaps TRBD1 (6 bases). With 5 bases removed from V and 6 bases from J, the gap between germline ends came to 11 bases. The CDR3 is made up of 12 amino acids. This CDR3 reads CASSNRVLEQYF. The CDR3 nucleotides read TGTGCCAGCAGTAACAGGGTTCTCGAGCAGTACTTC.

The chain employs TRBV4-3 and TRBJ2-1; 8 bases fit TRBD2. Trimming removed 1 base from V and 6 bases from J; junction bases left unmatched: 5. The CDR3 covers 15 residues. CDR1 is LGHNA and CDR2 is YSLEER in the germline V gene. CDR3: CASSQGASGSNEQFF. CDR3 nucleotide sequence: TGCGCCAGCAGCCAAGGGGCTAGCGGGTCCAATGAGCAGTTCTTC.

This chain joins TRBV7-9 and TRBJ2-4; D call uncertain. In germline, CDR1 is SEHNR, CDR2 FQNEAQ (reference sequence). The V and J ends lost 2 bases and 3 bases respectively, with 17 bases between them. The CDR3 spans 17 residues. The CDR3 region has the DNA TGTGCCAGCAGCTTATACAGCCACTCTATTGTCAAAAACATTCAGTACTTC. Translation: CASSLYSHSIVKNIQYF. Together with reference TRBV7-9 and TRBJ2-4, the CDR3 gives the full variable domain: DTGVSQNPRHKITKRGQNVTFRCDPISEHNRLYWYRQTLGQGPEFLTYFQNEAQLEKSRLLSDRFSAERPKGSFSTLEIQRTEQGDSAMYLCASSLYSHSIVKNIQYFGAGTRLSVL.

V usage is TRBV4-1 and J usage is TRBJ2-7, with D maybe TRBD1 (5 bases). This CDR3 has 13 residues. Looked up from germline, CDR1 is MGHRA and CDR2 is YSYEKL. The germline V and J ends were trimmed by 1 base and 9 bases, with 13 bases remaining between them. The CDR3 sequence: CASSQVGAQPQYF. For the CDR3, the DNA is TGCGCCAGCAGCCAAGTTGGGGCACAGCCGCAGTACTTC.

This rearrangement joins TRBV27 to TRBJ1-2; 11 bases match TRBD1. The CDR3 loop spans 15 amino acids. Germline CDR1 reads MNHEY; CDR2 reads SMNVEV (reference sequence). V was clipped by 5 bases and J by 2 bases; unmatched bases: 4. CDR3: CASSARDRGNYGYTF. The CDR3 bases are TGTGCCAGCAGTGCCAGGGACAGGGGGAACTATGGCTACACCTTC.

This chain uses TRBV3-1 (or the pseudogene TRBV3-2) with TRBJ2-5, with 8 bases that match TRBD2. Germline values: CDR1 LGHDT, CDR2 YNNKEL (reference sequence). The CDR3 is 13 residues long. Trimming at V came to 2 bases and at J to 6 bases, leaving 2 bases not matched to a gene. The CDR3 DNA sequence: TGTGCCAGCAGCCAAACGGGGGGGAAGACCCAGTACTTC. It codes for CASSQTGGKTQYF.

This clone was recorded a few times. The rearrangement links TRBV24-1 to TRBJ2-2; 9 nucleotides align to TRBD1. The length of the CDR3 is 14 residues. With V trimmed by 9 bases and J by 1 base, 2 bases remained unmatched. Germline values: CDR1 KGHDR, CDR2 SFDVKD. The CDR3 sequence is CATAGQGNTGELFF. CDR3 nucleotide sequence: TGTGCCACCGCGGGACAGGGGAACACCGGGGAGCTGTTTTTT.

This chain joins TRBV27 and TRBJ2-1, with 8 bases that match TRBD2. The CDR3 has 15 amino acids. The V gene end was trimmed by 2 bases and the J gene end by 3 bases; junction bases not matched to a gene: 3. CDR1 and CDR2 from the germline V gene are MNHEY and SMNVEV (reference sequence). The CDR3 region is CASSLVSGVYNEQFF. The CDR3 region has the DNA TGTGCCAGCAGTTTAGTTAGCGGGGTCTACAATGAGCAGTTCTTC.

CDR3 in DNA: TGTGCCAGCAGCTTAACCGGGGTACTGAACACTGAAGCTTTCTTT. Protein product: CASSLTGVLNTEAFF. V usage is TRBV7-9 and J usage is TRBJ1-1; no definite D call. The ends were cut back, 2 bases at V and 0 bases at J, with 10 bases in the middle. Germline CDR1 reads SEHNR; CDR2 reads FQNEAQ (reference sequence). This CDR3 contains 15 residues.

This rearrangement joins TRBV7-2 to TRBJ2-1; possible D gene TRBD2, 6 bases. The ends were cut back, 7 bases at V and 1 base at J, with 14 bases in the middle. The CDR3 runs 15 residues. The V gene's germline CDR1 is SGHTA and CDR2 FQGNSA. CDR3 residues: CASKSAAGSYNEQFF. CDR3 DNA sequence: TGTGCCAGCAAATCCGCCGCGGGGTCCTACAATGAGCAGTTCTTC.

CDR3 nucleotides: TGTGCCAGCAGTCCTATACAGCATCAGCCCCAGCATTTT. This encodes CASSPIQHQPQHF. The J gene is TRBJ1-5, the V gene TRBV27; D is ambiguous. The germline CDR1 and CDR2 sequences are MNHEY and SMNVEV (reference sequence). Trimming pared 5 bases from V and 5 bases from J, leaving 10 bases between. The CDR3 spans 13 residues.

The CDR3, as DNA: TGTGCCAGCAGTTTACCCGGACTAGCGGGGGGGCTGTACAATGAGCAGTTCTTC. This translates into CASSLPGLAGGLYNEQFF. The chain employs TRBV28 and TRBJ2-1, with 15 bases identical to TRBD2. CDR3 length: 18 amino acids. Trimming took 2 bases from V and 4 from J; bases not matched to a gene: 6. CDR1 is MDHEN, CDR2 SYDVKM, per germline.

The CDR3 region has the DNA TGTGCCAGCGCATACCAGAACAGAGATAATTCACCCCTCCACTTT. It encodes CASAYQNRDNSPLHF. This chain uses TRBV18 with TRBJ1-6; D uncertain. V lost 8 bases, J lost 5 bases, and 16 bases lay in between. Germline loops: CDR1 KGHSH, CDR2 LQKENI. This CDR3 spans 15 amino acids.

This rearrangement joins TRBV5-1 to TRBJ2-7; possible D gene TRBD1, 6 bases. The CDR3 contains 16 residues. The ends were cut back, 0 bases at V and 3 bases at J, with 16 bases in the middle. CDR1 is SGHRS and CDR2 is YFSETQ in the germline V gene. The CDR3: CASSLAAQGRGYEQYF. CDR3 DNA: TGCGCCAGCAGCTTGGCCGCACAGGGACGGGGCTACGAGCAGTACTTC.

The V call is TRBV12-3 or TRBV12-4, the J call TRBJ1-5; D may be TRBD1 (5 bases). The V end was cut by 8 bases, the J end by 5 bases, with 13 bases between. The CDR3 sequence is 13 residues long. The CDR3 reads CASSGREHQPQHF. CDR3 nucleotides: TGTGCCAGCTCGGGCAGGGAACATCAGCCCCAGCATTTT.

The chain links TRBV28 to TRBJ2-5, with D tentatively TRBD1 (6 bases). V lost 3 bases and J lost 5, with 13 bases in between. This CDR3 contains 14 residues. Germline V CDR1 and CDR2: MDHEN, SYDVKM. The CDR3 sequence: CASSLQTGKETQYF. The CDR3 DNA sequence: TGTGCCAGCAGTTTGCAAACAGGGAAGGAGACCCAGTACTTC.

This clone was picked up a small number of times. The chain recombines TRBV29-1 with TRBJ2-7; D may correspond to TRBD1 or TRBD2 (5 bases each). The CDR3 is made up of 10 amino acids. V lost 7 bases to trimming and J lost 7 bases, with 11 bases between them. The germline V gene encodes CDR1 SQVTM and CDR2 ANQGSEA. The CDR3 here is CSAGQGEQYF. CDR3 coding DNA: TGCAGCGCGGGGCAGGGAGAGCAGTACTTC.

V gene TRBV5-8 combines with J gene TRBJ2-2, with unresolved D. The CDR3 is 14 residues long. The germline V gene has CDR1 SGHTS and CDR2 YDEGEE. V lost 0 bases and J 5 bases, leaving 8 bases between the germline ends. The CDR3, as DNA: TGTGCCAGCAGCTTGGGTCTAGGAACCGGGGAGCTGTTTTTT. Its translation: CASSLGLGTGELFF.